This entry describes one T cell receptor (beta chain). This sample is drawn from a study of T cell changes during pregnancy in multiple sclerosis. The protocol was immunoSEQ multiplex PCR, while the TCRdb copy is restricted to in-frame clones and leaves out a portion. This sample yields approximately 51,000 clones, of which 93% are seen a single time; under 2% belongs to the top ten. V lost 4 bases, J lost 3 bases, and 6 bases stayed unmatched. The CDR3 extends over 15 amino acids. Germline assignment: CDR1 SGHKS and CDR2 YYEKEE (reference sequence). This material consisted of peripheral blood, taken in the second trimester of pregnancy. The receptor's source is a female donor with multiple sclerosis, enrolled in a pregnancy study. The rearrangement uses TRBV5-5 and TRBJ2-3; 9 nucleotides match TRBD1. This chain's CDR3 is CASSKTGGRTDTQYF. CDR3 DNA sequence: TGTGCCAGCAGCAAAACAGGGGGCCGAACAGATACGCAGTATTTT.